This TCR beta chain is from a study of metastatic and nonmetastatic thyroid tumors. Study details: Comparative analysis of repertoires was undertaken across blood and tumor or nodule tissue obtained from malignant and benign thyroid patients. Study-level results: In blood and tumor, TCR beta diversity was reportedly significantly higher in malignant thyroid tumors than in benign nodules.

This clone was picked up many times. What it binds is unknown. Ahead of thyroid surgery, no patient had received treatment of any kind. CDR1 is DFQATT, CDR2 SNEGSKA, per germline (reference sequence). The CDR3 sequence is 13 residues long. V lost 3 bases and J lost 5; bases outside the gene matches: 5. Per the study methods: Built for papillary thyroid cancer, a distant-metastasis classifier drew on CDR3 differences across clinicopathological groups. TCRdb re-called the PCR reads with MiXCR. None of the V and J calls come from the authors' own analysis; TCRdb made them. Of approximately 12,000 clones detected, about 25% appear once; the ten largest clones hold 55% to 75%.

This TCR came from a male donor with papillary thyroid cancer or a benign thyroid nodule (not recorded which). Some clones in this sample may be carry-over from other donors' samples. The chain carries TRBV20-1 and TRBJ2-5, with 8 positions matching TRBD1. The sample comprised blood. CDR3: CSARATGGETQYF. The CDR3 DNA reads TGCAGTGCTAGGGCTACAGGGGGGGAGACCCAGTACTTC.